This T cell receptor beta chain was sequenced for a study of T cells expressing NK-cell markers. Study-wide context: It was from sorted CD3+CD56+NKG2C+, CD3+CD56+NKG2C- and CD3+CD56-NKG2C+ T cells that TCR beta repertoires came. HCMV serostatus: most of the eight sequenced donors positive, one negative.

One entry per CDR3 protein, without DNA, is what TCRdb gives after re-calling the 5' RACE reads. The sample data list 250,000 or so distinct CDR3 sequences. The length of the CDR3 is 13 residues. Germline V gene lookup returns CDR1 SQVTM and CDR2 ANQGSEA. Findings and caveats of the study: In about six donors, dominant CD3+CD56+NKG2C+ clones formed about 1.0-8% of CD8+ cells.

Worth noting for this clonotype: Its specificity is not known.

This TCR derives from a woman aged 18 to 75 in good health. The material sequenced was blood T cells: a sorted CD56 or NKG2C T cell subset, CD4+ or CD8+ T cells, or bulk PBMC T cells (not recorded which). This chain uses TRBV29-1 with TRBJ1-1; as DNA is missing, the TRBD1 call by TCRdb cannot be tested. The chain's CDR3 is CSASDRGYTEAFF.